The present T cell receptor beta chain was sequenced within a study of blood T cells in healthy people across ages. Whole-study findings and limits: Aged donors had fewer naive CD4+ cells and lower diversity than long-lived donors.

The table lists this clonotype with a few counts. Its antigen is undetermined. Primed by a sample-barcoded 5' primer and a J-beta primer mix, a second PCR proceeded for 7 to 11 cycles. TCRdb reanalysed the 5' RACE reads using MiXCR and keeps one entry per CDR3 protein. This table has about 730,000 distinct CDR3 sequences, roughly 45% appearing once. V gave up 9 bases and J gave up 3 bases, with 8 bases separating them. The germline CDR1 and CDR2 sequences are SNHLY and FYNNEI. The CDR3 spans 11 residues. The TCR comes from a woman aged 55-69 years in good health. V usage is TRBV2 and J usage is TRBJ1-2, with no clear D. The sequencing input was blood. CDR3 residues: CARHRDYGYTF. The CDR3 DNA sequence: TGTGCCAGGCATAGGGACTATGGCTACACCTTC. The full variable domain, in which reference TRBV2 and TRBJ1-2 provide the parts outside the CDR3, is EPEVTQTPSHQVTQMGQEVILRCVPISNHLYFYWYRQILGQKVEFLVSFYNNEISEKSEIFDDQFSVERPDGSNFTLKIRSTKLEDSAMYFCARHRDYGYTFGSGTRLTVV.